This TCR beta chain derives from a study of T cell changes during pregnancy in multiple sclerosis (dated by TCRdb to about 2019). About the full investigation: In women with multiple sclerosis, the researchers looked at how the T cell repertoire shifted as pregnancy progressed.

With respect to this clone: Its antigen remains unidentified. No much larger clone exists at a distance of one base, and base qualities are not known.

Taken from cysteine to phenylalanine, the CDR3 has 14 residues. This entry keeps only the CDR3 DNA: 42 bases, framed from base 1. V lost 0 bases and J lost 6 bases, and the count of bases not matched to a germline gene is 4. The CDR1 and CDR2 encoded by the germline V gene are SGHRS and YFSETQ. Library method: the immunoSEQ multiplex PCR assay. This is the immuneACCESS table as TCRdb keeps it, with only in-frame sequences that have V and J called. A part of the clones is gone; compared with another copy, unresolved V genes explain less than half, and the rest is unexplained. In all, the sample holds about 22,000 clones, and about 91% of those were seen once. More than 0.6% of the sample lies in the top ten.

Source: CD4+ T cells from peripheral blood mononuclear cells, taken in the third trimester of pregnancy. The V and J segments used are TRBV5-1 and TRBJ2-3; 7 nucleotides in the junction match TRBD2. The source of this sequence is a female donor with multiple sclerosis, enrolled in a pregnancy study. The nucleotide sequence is TGCGCCAGCAGCTTGGGGACTAGGGGCGATACGCAGTATTTT. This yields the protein CASSLGTRGDTQYF.